In its sample, the clone carrying this TCR beta chain was seen many times. This record comes from a study of CD8 T cells in ankylosing spondylitis. The length of the CDR3 is 11 residues. The ends were cut back, 7 bases at V and 7 bases at J, with 8 bases in the middle. One entry per CDR3 protein results from TCRdb running MiXCR on the 5' RACE reads. Altogether 160,000 or so distinct CDR3 sequences are present, 9.8% being singletons, with the ten largest covering approximately 15%. This chain uses TRBV12-3 or TRBV12-4 with TRBJ2-1, with D possibly TRBD2 on 5 matching bases. Sequenced input: blood, either unsorted or a sorted T cell fraction (not recorded which). The origin of this receptor is a female donor with ankylosing spondylitis or in good health (not recorded which). The CDR3 DNA follows: TGTGCCAGCACCTCGGGGAATGAGCAGTTCTTC. This translates into CASTSGNEQFF.